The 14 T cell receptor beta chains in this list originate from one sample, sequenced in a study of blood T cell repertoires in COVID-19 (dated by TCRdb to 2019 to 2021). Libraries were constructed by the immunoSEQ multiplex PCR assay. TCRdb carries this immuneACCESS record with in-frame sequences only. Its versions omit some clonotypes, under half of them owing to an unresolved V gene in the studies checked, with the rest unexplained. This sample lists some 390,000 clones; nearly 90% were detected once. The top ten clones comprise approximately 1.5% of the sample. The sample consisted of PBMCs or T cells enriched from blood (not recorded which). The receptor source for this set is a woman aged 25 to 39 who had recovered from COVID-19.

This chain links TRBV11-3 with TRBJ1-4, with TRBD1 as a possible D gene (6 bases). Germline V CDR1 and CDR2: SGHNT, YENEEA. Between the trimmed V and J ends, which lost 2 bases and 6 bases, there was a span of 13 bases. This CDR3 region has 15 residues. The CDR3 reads CASSLPQGLDEKLFF. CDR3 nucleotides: TGTGCCAGCAGCTTACCGCAGGGGCTGGATGAAAAACTGTTTTTT.

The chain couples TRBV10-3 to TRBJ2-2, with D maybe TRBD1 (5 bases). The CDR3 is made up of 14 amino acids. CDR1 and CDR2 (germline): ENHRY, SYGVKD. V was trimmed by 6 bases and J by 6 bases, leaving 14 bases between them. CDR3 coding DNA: TGTGCCATCAGGGACACCCTGAGCGCCGGGGAGCTGTTTTTT. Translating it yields CAIRDTLSAGELFF.

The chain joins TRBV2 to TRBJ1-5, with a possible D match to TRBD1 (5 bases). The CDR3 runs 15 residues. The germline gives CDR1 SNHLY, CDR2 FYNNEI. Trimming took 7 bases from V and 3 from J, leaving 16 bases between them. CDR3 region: CASTGGEVANQPQHF. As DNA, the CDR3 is TGTGCCAGCACCGGGGGGGAGGTGGCCAATCAGCCCCAGCATTTT.

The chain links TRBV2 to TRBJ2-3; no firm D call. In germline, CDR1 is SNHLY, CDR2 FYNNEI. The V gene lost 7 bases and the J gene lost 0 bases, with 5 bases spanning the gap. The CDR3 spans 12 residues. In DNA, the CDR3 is TGTGCCAGCATCCAGAGCACAGATACGCAGTATTTT. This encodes CASIQSTDTQYF.

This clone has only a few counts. The CDR3 loop reads CSVPRGNEQFF. The CDR3 DNA follows: TGCAGCGTTCCCAGGGGCAATGAGCAGTTCTTC. The chain combines TRBV29-1 with TRBJ2-1; tentative D call: TRBD1 (6 bases). V gave up 5 bases and J gave up 6 bases, with 8 bases separating them. CDR3 length equals 11 residues. Germline lookup yields CDR1 SQVTM and CDR2 ANQGSEA.

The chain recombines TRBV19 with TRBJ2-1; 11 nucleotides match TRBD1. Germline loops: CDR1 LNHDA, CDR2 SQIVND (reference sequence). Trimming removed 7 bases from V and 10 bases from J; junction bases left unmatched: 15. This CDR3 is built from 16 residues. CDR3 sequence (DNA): TGTGCCAGTACCAACCAGGGACAGGGGGTCGGCGGCGAGCAGTTCTTC. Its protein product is CASTNQGQGVGGEQFF.

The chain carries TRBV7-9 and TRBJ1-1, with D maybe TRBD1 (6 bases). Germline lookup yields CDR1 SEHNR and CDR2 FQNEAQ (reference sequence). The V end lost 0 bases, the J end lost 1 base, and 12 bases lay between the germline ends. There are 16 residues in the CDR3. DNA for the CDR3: TGTGCCAGCAGCTTAGCCGCTGTCAGGGGGAACACTGAAGCTTTCTTT. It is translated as CASSLAAVRGNTEAFF.

The CDR3 sequence: CASGTGGAINTQYF. CDR3 DNA: TGTGCTAGTGGTACAGGGGGCGCGATCAATACGCAGTATTTT. This rearrangement joins TRBV12-5 to TRBJ2-3, with TRBD1 matching 9 bases. Germline V gives CDR1 LGHNT, CDR2 FRNRAP. V shed 5 bases, J shed 7 bases, and the junction held 7 bases outside the gene matches. The CDR3 runs 14 residues. Full variable domain (outside the CDR3, taken from reference TRBV12-5 and TRBJ2-3): DARVTQTPRHKVTEMGQEVTMRCQPILGHNTVFWYRQTMMQGLELLAYFRNRAPLDDSGMPKDRFSAEMPDATLATLKIQPSEPRDSAVYFCASGTGGAINTQYFGPGTRLTVL.

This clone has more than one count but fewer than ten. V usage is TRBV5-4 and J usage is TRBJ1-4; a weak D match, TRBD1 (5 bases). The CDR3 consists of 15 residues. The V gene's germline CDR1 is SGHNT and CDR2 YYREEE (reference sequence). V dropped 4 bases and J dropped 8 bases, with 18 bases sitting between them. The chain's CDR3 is CASSNGGDMEEKLFF. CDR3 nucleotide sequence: TGTGCCAGCAGCAATGGGGGGGATATGGAGGAAAAACTGTTTTTT.

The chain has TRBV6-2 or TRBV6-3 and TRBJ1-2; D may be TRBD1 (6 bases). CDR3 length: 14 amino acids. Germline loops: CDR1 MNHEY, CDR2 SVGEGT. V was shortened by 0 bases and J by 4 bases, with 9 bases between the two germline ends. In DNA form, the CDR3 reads TGTGCCAGCAGTTACTCGATCAGGGGCTATGGCTACACCTTC. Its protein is CASSYSIRGYGYTF.

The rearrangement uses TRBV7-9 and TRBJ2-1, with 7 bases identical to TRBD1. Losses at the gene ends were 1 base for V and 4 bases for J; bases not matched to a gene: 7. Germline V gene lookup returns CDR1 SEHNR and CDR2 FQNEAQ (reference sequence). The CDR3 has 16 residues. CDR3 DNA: TGTGCCAGCAGCTTAGTGGCAGGGGGTGGGTACAATGAGCAGTTCTTC. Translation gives CASSLVAGGGYNEQFF. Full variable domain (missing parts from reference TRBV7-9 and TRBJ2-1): DTGVSQNPRHKITKRGQNVTFRCDPISEHNRLYWYRQTLGQGPEFLTYFQNEAQLEKSRLLSDRFSAERPKGSFSTLEIQRTEQGDSAMYLCASSLVAGGGYNEQFFGPGTRLTVL.

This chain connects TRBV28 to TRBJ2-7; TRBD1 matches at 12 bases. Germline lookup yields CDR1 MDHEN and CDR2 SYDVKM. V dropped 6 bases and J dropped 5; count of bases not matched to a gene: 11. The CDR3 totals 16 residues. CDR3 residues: CASSHTSGTGGDEQYF. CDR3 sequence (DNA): TGTGCCAGCAGCCATACCTCCGGGACAGGGGGCGACGAGCAGTACTTC. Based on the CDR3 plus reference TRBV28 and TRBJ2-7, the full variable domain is DVKVTQSSRYLVKRTGEKVFLECVQDMDHENMFWYRQDPGLGLRLIYFSYDVKMKEKGDIPEGYSVSREKKERFSLILESASTNQTSMYLCASSHTSGTGGDEQYFGPGTRLTVT.

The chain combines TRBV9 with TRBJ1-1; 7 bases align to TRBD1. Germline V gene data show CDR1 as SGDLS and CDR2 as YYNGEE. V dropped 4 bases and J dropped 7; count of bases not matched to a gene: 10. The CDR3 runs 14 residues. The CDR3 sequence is CASSPIGTAVEAFF. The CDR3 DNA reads TGTGCCAGCAGCCCGATAGGGACAGCTGTTGAAGCTTTCTTT. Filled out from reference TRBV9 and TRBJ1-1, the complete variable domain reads DSGVTQTPKHLITATGQRVTLRCSPRSGDLSVYWYQQSLDQGLQFLIQYYNGEERAKGNILERFSAQQFPDLHSELNLSSLELGDSALYFCASSPIGTAVEAFFGQGTRLTVV.

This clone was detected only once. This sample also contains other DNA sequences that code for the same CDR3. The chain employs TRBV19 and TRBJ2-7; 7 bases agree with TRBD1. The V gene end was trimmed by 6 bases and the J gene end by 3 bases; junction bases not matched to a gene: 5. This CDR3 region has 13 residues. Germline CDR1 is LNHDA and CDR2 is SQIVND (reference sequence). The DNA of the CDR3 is TGTGCCAGTAGCCCGGGACAGAACTACGAGCAGTACTTC. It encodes CASSPGQNYEQYF. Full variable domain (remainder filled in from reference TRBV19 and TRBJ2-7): DGGITQSPKYLFRKEGQNVTLSCEQNLNHDAMYWYRQDPGQGLRLIYYSQIVNDFQKGDIAEGYSVSREKKESFPLTVTSAQKNPTAFYLCASSPGQNYEQYFGPGTRLTVT.